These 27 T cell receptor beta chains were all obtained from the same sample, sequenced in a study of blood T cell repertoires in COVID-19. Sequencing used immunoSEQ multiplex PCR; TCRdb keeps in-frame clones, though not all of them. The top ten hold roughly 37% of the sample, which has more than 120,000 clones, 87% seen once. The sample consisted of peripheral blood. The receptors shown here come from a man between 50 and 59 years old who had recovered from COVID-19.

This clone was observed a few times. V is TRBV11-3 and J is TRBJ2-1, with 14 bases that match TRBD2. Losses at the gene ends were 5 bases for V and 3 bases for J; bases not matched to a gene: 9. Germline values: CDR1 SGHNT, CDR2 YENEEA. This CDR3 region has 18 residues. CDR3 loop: CASSIRGTSGGLYNEQFF. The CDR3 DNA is TGTGCCAGCAGCATAAGAGGGACTAGCGGGGGCCTCTACAATGAGCAGTTCTTC.

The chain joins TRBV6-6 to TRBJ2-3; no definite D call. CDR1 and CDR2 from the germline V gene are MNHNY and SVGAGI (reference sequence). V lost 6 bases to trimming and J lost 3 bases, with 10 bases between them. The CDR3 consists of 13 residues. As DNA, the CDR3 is TGTGCCAGCAGCCCCCTTTCGACAGATACGCAGTATTTT. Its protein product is CASSPLSTDTQYF.

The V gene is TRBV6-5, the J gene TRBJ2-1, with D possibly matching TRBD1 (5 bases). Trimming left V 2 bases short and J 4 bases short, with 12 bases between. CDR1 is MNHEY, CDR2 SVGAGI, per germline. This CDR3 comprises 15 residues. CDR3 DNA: TGTGCCAGCAGTTACCGAATCACAGGATACAATGAGCAGTTCTTC. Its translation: CASSYRITGYNEQFF.

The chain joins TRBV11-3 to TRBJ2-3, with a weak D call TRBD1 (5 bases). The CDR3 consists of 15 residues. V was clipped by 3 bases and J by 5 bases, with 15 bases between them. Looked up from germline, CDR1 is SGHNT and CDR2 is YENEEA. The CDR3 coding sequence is TGTGCCAGCAGCTTTGGTAGATTAAGGGGAGATACGCAGTATTTT. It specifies CASSFGRLRGDTQYF.

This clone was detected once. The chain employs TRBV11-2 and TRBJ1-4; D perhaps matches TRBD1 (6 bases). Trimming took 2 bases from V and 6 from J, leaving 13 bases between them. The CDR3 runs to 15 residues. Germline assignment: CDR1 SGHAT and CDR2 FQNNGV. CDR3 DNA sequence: TGTGCCAGCAGCTTAAACAGGGCCTCTGATGAAAAACTGTTTTTT. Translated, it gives CASSLNRASDEKLFF. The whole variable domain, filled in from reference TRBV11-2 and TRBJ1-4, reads EAGVAQSPRYKIIEKRQSVAFWCNPISGHATLYWYQQILGQGPKLLIQFQNNGVVDDSQLPKDRFSAERLKGVDSTLKIQPAKLEDSAVYLCASSLNRASDEKLFFGSGTQLSVL.

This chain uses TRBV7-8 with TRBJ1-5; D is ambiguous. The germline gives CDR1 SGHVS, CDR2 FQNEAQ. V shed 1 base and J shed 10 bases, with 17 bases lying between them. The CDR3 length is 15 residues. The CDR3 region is CASSLGRTPRRPQHF. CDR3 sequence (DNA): TGTGCCAGCAGCTTAGGACGGACTCCGAGGCGTCCCCAGCATTTT. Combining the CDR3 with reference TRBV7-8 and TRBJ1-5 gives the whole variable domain GAGVSQSPRYKVAKRGQDVALRCDPISGHVSLFWYQQALGQGPEFLTYFQNEAQLDKSGLPSDRFFAERPEGSVSTLKIQRTQQEDSAVYLCASSLGRTPRRPQHFGDGTRLSIL.

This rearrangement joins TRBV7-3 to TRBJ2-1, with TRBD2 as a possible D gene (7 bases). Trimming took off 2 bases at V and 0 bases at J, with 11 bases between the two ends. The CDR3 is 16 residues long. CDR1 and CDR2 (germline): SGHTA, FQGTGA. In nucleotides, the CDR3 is TGTGCCAGCAGCTTATCCGCGGGGGCCTCCTACAATGAGCAGTTCTTC. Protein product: CASSLSAGASYNEQFF.

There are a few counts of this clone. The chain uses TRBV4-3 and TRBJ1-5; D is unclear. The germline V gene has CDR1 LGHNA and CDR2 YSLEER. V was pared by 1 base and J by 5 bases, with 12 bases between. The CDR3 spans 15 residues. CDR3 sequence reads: CASSQGPGGDQPQHF. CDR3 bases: TGCGCCAGCAGCCAAGGTCCAGGAGGCGATCAGCCCCAGCATTTT.

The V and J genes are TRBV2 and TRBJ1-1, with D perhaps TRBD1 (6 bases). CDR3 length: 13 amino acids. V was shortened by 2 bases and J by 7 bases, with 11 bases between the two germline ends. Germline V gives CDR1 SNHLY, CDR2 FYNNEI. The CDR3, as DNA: TGTGCCAGCAGTGAACCATTAGGGGGTGAAGCTTTCTTT. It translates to CASSEPLGGEAFF.

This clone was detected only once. CDR3 bases: TGTGCCAGCTCACTTTCGGGGAGGACGAGCACAGATACGCAGTATTTT. This gives the protein CASSLSGRTSTDTQYF. The chain couples TRBV18 to TRBJ2-3; D may be TRBD2 (6 bases). The germline gives CDR1 KGHSH, CDR2 LQKENI. Trimming stripped 4 bases from V and 0 bases from J, with 14 bases between. This CDR3 spans 16 amino acids.

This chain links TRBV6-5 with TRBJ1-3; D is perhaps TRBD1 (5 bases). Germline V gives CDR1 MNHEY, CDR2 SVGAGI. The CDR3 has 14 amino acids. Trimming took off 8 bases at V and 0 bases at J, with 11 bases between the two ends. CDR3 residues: CASGGLVSGNTIYF. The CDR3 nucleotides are TGTGCCAGCGGGGGACTTGTCTCTGGAAACACCATATATTTT.

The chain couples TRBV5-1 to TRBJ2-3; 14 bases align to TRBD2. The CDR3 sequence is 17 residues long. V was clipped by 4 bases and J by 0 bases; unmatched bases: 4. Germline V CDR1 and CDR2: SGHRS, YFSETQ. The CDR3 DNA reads TGCGCCAGCAGCCGGACTAGCGGGGGGTATAGCACAGATACGCAGTATTTT. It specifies CASSRTSGGYSTDTQYF.

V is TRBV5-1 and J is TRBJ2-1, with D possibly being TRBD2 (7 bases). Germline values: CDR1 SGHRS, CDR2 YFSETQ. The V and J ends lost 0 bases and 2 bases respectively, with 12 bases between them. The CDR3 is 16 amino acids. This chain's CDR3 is CASSLDGGRTYNEQFF. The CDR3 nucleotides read TGCGCCAGCAGCTTGGACGGGGGGCGGACCTACAATGAGCAGTTCTTC.

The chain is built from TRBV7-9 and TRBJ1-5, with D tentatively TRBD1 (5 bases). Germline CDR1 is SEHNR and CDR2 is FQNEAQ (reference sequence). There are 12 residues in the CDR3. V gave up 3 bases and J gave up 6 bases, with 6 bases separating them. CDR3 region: CASSLGGQPQHF. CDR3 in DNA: TGTGCCAGCAGCTTGGGGGGTCAGCCCCAGCATTTT.

CDR3 DNA: TGTGCCAGCAGCATAGGCCACCGGGACAGCGGGACCCAGTACTTC. Encoded protein: CASSIGHRDSGTQYF. The chain links TRBV7-2 to TRBJ2-5, with 7 nucleotides matching TRBD1. Trimming at V came to 5 bases and at J to 7 bases, leaving 13 bases not matched to a gene. Germline assignment: CDR1 SGHTA and CDR2 FQGNSA. The CDR3 sequence is 15 residues long. The full variable domain, completed using reference TRBV7-2 and TRBJ2-5, is GAGVSQSPSNKVTEKGKDVELRCDPISGHTALYWYRQSLGQGLEFLIYFQGNSAPDKSGLPSDRFSAERTGGSVSTLTIQRTQQEDSAVYLCASSIGHRDSGTQYFGPGTRLLVL.

The CDR3 protein is CASSVGLGGEAFF. The CDR3 DNA reads TGTGCCAGCAGCGTCGGCCTAGGGGGAGAAGCTTTCTTT. J is TRBJ1-1 and V is TRBV9; maybe TRBD1 (6 bases). CDR3 size: 13 residues. Trimming cost V 2 bases and J 8 bases, with 13 bases left between them. The germline gives CDR1 SGDLS, CDR2 YYNGEE.

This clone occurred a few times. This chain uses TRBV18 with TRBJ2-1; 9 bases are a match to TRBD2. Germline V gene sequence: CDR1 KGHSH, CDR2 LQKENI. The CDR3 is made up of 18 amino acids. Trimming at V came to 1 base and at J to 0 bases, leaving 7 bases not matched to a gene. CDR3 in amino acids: CASSPQRGAASSYNEQFF. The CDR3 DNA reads TGTGCCAGCTCACCACAGCGGGGGGCCGCCAGCTCCTACAATGAGCAGTTCTTC.

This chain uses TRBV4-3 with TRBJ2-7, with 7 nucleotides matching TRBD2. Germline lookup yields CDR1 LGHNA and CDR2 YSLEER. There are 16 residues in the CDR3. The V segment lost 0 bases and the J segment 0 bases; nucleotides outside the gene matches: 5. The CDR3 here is CASSQDPGGTSYEQYF. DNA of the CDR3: TGCGCCAGCAGCCAAGACCCCGGGGGGACCTCCTACGAGCAGTACTTC.

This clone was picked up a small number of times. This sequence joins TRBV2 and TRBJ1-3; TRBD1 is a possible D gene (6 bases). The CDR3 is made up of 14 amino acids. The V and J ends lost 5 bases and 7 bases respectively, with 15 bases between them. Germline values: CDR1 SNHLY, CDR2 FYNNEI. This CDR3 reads CASSQGPLANTIYF. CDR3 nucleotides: TGTGCCAGCAGTCAGGGGCCACTCGCGAACACCATATATTTT.

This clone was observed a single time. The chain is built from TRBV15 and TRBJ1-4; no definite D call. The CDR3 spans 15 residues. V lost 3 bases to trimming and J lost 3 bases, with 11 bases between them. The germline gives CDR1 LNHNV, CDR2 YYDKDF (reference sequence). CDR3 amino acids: CATSRGFRANEKLFF. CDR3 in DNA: TGTGCCACCAGCAGGGGTTTTCGGGCTAATGAAAAACTGTTTTTT.

CDR3 bases: TGTGCCATCAGTGAGGAGGGCCGTAGTAATTCACCCCTCCACTTT. This codes for CAISEEGRSNSPLHF. V and J are TRBV10-3 and TRBJ1-6; D uncertain. The CDR3 is 15 residues long. V lost 2 bases, J lost 6 bases, and 11 bases lay in between. Germline assignment: CDR1 ENHRY and CDR2 SYGVKD.

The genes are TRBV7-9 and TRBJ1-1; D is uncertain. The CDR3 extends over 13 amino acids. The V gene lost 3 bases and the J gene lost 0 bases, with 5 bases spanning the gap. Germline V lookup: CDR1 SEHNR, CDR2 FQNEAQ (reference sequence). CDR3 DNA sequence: TGTGCCAGCAGCTTCTCTGTGAACACTGAAGCTTTCTTT. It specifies CASSFSVNTEAFF.

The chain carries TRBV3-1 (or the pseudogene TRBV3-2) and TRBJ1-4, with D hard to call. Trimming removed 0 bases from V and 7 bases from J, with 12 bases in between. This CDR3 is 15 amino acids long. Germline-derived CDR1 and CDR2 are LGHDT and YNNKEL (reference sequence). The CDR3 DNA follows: TGTGCCAGCAGCCAAGAAACCGGGGTCGCTGAAAAACTGTTTTTT. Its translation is CASSQETGVAEKLFF.

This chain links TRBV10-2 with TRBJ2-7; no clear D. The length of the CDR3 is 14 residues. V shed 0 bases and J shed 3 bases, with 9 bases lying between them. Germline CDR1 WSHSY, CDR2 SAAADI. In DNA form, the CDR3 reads TGCGCCAGCAGTGAGTCGTCAGGAAGCTACGAGCAGTACTTC. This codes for CASSESSGSYEQYF.

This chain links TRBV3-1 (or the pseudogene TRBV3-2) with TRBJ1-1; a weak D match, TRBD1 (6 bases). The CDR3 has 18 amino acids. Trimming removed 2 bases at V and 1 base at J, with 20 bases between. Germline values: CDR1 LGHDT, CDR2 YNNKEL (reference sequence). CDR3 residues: CASSQSWLKDSSNTEAFF. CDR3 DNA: TGTGCCAGCAGCCAATCCTGGCTTAAGGACAGCTCGAACACTGAAGCTTTCTTT.

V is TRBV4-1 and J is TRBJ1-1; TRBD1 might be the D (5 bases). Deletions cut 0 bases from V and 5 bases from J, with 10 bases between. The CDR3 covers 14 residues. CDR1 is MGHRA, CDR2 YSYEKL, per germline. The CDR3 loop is CASSQDTGETEAFF. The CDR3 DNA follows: TGCGCCAGCAGCCAAGATACAGGTGAAACTGAAGCTTTCTTT.

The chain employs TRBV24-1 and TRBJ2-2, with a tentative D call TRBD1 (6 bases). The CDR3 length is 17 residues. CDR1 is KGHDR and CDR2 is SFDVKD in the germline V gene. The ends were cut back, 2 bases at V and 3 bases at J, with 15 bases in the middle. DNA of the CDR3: TGTGCCACCAGTGATTCGACCGGGACAAGCTACACCGGGGAGCTGTTTTTT. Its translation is CATSDSTGTSYTGELFF.